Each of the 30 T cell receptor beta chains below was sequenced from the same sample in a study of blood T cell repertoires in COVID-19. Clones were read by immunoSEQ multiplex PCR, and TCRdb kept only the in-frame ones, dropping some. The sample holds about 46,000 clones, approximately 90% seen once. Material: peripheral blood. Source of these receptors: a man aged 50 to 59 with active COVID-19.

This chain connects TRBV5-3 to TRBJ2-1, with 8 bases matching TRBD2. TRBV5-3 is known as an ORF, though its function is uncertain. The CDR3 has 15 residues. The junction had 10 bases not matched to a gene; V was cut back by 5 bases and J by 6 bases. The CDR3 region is CARSPPTGTSNEQFF. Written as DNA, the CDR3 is TGTGCCAGAAGTCCACCTACCGGGACTAGCAATGAGCAGTTCTTC.

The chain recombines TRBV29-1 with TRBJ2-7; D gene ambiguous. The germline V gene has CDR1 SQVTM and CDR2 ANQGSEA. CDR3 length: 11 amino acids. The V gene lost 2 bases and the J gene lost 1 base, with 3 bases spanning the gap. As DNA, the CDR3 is TGCAGCGTTGAACAGTCCTACGAGCAGTACTTC. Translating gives CSVEQSYEQYF.

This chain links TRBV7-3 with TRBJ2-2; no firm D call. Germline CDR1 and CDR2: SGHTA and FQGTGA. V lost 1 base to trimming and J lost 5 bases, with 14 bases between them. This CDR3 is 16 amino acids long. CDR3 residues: CASSLIGGDGTGELFF. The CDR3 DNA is TGTGCCAGCAGCTTAATTGGCGGAGACGGGACCGGGGAGCTGTTTTTT.

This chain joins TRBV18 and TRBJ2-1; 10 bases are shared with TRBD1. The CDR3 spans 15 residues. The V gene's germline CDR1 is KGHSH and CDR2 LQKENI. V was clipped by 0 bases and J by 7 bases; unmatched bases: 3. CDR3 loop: CASSPPGGQGNEQFF. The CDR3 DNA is TGTGCCAGCTCACCACCGGGGGGACAGGGGAATGAGCAGTTCTTC.

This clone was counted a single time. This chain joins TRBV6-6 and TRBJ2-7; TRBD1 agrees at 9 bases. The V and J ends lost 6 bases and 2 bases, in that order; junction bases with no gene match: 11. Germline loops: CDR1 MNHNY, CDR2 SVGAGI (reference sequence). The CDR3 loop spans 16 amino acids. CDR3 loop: CASRNGGGQGAYEQYF. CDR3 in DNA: TGTGCCAGCAGGAACGGTGGGGGACAGGGAGCCTACGAGCAGTACTTC.

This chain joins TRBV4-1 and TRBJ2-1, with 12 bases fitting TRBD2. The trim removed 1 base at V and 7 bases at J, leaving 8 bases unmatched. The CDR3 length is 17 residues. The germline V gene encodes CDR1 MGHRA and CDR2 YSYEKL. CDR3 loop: CASSQGTPSGRENEQFF. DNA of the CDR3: TGCGCCAGCAGCCAAGGGACCCCTAGCGGGAGGGAGAATGAGCAGTTCTTC.

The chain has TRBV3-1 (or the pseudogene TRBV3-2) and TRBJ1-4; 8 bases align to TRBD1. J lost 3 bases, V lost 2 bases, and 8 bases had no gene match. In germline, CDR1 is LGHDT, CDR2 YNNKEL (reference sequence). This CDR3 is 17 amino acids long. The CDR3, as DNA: TGTGCCAGCAGCCAATTCCCACCGGGACAGGCTAATGAAAAACTGTTTTTT. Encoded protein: CASSQFPPGQANEKLFF.

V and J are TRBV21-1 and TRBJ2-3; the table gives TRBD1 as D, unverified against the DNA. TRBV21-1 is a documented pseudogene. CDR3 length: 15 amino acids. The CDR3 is CASNTGTGGTDTQYF. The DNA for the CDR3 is TGTGCCAGCAACACCGGGACAGGGGGCACAGATACGCAGTATTTT.

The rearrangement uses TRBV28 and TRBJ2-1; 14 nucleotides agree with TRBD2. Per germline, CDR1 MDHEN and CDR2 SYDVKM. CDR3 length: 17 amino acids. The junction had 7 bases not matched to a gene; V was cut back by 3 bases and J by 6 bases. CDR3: CASSFSATSGRANEQFF. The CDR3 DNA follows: TGTGCCAGCAGTTTTTCCGCGACTAGCGGGAGGGCCAATGAGCAGTTCTTC. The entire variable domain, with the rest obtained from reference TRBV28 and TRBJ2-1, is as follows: DVKVTQSSRYLVKRTGEKVFLECVQDMDHENMFWYRQDPGLGLRLIYFSYDVKMKEKGDIPEGYSVSREKKERFSLILESASTNQTSMYLCASSFSATSGRANEQFFGPGTRLTVL.

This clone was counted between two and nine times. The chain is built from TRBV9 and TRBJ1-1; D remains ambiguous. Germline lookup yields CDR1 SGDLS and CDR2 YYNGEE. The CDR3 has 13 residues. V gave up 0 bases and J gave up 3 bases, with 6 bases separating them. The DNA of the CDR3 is TGTGCCAGCAGCGTAGCGGTGGACACTGAAGCTTTCTTT. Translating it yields CASSVAVDTEAFF.

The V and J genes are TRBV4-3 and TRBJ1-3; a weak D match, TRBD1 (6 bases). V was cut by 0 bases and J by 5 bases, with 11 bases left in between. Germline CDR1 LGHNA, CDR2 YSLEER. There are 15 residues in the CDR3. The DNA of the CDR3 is TGCGCCAGCAGCCAAGATCATACAGGGAGAAACACCATATATTTT. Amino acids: CASSQDHTGRNTIYF.

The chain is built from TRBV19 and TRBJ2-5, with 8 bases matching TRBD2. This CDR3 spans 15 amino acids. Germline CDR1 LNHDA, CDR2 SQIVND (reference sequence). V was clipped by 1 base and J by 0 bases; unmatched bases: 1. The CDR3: CASSIASGYQETQYF. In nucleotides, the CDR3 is TGTGCCAGTAGTATAGCTAGCGGGTACCAAGAGACCCAGTACTTC.

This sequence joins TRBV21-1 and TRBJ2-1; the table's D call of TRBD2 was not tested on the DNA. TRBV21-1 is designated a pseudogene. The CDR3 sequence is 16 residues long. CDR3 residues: CASSTPGLAGSHEQFF. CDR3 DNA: TGTGCCAGCAGCACCCCAGGACTAGCGGGATCCCATGAGCAGTTCTTC.

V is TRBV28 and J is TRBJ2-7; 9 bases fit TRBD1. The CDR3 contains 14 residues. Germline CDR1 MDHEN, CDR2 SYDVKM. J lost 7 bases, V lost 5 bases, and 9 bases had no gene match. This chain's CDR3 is CASSPPGQGVEQYF. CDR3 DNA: TGTGCCAGCAGTCCTCCGGGACAGGGAGTGGAGCAGTACTTC.

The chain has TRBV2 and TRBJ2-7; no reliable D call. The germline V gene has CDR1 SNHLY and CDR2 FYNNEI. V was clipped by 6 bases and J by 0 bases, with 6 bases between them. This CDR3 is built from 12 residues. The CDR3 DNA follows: TGTGCCAGCAGCGTAGACTCCTACGAGCAGTACTTC. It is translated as CASSVDSYEQYF. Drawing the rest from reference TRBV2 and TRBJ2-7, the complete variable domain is EPEVTQTPSHQVTQMGQEVILRCVPISNHLYFYWYRQILGQKVEFLVSFYNNEISEKSEIFDDQFSVERPDGSNFTLKIRSTKLEDSAMYFCASSVDSYEQYFGPGTRLTVT.

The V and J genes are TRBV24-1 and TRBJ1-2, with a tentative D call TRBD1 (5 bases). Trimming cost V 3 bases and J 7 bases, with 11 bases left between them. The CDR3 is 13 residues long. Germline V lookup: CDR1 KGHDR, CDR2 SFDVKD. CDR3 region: CATSDQGNGGYTF. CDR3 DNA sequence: TGTGCCACCAGTGATCAGGGAAACGGTGGCTACACCTTC.

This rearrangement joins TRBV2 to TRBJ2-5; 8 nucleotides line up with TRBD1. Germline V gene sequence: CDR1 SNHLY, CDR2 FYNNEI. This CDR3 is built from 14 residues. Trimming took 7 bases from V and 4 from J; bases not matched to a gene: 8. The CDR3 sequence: CASILQGERETQYF. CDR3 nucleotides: TGTGCCAGCATCTTACAGGGGGAAAGAGAGACCCAGTACTTC.

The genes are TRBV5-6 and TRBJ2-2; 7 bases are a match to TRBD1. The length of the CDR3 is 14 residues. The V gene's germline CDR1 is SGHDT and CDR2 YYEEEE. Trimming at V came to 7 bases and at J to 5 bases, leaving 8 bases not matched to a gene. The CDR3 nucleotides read TGTGCCAGCCTGGGACAGAGAGATACCGGGGAGCTGTTTTTT. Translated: CASLGQRDTGELFF.

Here the CDR3 DNA reads TGCGCCAGCAGCCCACGGGGGACTAGCGGGCCAGATACGCAGTATTTT. It translates to CASSPRGTSGPDTQYF. This chain joins TRBV4-3 and TRBJ2-3; 12 positions agree with TRBD2. V was pared by 4 bases and J by 4 bases, with 6 bases of the junction left unmatched. CDR1 and CDR2 from the germline V gene are LGHNA and YSLEER. This CDR3 is built from 16 residues.

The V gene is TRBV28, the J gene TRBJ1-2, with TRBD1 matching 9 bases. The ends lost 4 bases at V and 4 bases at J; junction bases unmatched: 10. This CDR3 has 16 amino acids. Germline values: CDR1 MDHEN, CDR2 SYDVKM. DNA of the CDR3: TGTGCCAGCAGTTCTCCGGGACAGGGCGCAGGCTATGGCTACACCTTC. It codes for CASSSPGQGAGYGYTF.

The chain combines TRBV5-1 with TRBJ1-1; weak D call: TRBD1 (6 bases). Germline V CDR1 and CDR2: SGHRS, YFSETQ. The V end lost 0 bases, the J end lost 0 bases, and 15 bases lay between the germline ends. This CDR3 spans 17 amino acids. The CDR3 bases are TGCGCCAGCAGCTTGGCTGGAGGACAGATAATGAACACTGAAGCTTTCTTT. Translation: CASSLAGGQIMNTEAFF.

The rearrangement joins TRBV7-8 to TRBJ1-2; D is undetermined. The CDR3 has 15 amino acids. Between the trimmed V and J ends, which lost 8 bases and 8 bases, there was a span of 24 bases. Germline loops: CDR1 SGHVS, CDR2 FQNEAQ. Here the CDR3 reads CASLTAKFNRAGYTF. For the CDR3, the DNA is TGTGCCAGCCTAACCGCGAAGTTCAATCGTGCCGGCTACACCTTC.

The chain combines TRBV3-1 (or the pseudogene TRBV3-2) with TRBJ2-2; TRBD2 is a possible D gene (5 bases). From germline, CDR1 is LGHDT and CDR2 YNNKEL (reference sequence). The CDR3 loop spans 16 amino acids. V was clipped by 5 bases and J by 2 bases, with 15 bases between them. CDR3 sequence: CASSEGGLHNTGELFF. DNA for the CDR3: TGTGCCAGCAGCGAGGGCGGACTTCACAACACCGGGGAGCTGTTTTTT.

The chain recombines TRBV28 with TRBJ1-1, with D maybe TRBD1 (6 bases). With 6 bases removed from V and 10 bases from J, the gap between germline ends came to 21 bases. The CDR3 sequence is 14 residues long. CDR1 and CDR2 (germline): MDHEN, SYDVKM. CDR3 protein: CASSWGDRPDLAFF. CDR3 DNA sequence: TGTGCCAGCAGCTGGGGAGACAGGCCTGATTTAGCTTTCTTT.

The CDR3 DNA sequence: TGTGCCAGCAGTCCGGACAGGAGAGATGGCTACACCTTC. Its translation: CASSPDRRDGYTF. The rearrangement joins TRBV12-3 or TRBV12-4 to TRBJ1-2; TRBD1 agrees at 7 bases. The CDR3 extends over 13 amino acids. Trimming cost V 5 bases and J 6 bases; bases outside gene matches: 6.

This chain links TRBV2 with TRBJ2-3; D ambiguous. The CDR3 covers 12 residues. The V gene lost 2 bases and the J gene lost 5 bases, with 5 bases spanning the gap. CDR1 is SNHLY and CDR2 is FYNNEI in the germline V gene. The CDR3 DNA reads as TGTGCCAGCAGTGAATTTCAAGATACGCAGTATTTT. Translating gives CASSEFQDTQYF.

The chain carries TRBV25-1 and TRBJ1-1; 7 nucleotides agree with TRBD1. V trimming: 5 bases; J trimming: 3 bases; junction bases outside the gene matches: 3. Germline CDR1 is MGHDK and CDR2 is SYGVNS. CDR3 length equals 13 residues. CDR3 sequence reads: CASSPRGDTEAFF. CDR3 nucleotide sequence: TGTGCCAGCAGTCCCAGGGGGGACACTGAAGCTTTCTTT.

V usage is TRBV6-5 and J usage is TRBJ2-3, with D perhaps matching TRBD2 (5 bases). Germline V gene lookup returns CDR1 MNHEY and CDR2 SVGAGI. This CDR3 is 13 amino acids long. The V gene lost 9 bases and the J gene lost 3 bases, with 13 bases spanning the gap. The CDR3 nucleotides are TGTGCCAGTCGGACTTCGGGAACAGATACGCAGTATTTT. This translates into CASRTSGTDTQYF.

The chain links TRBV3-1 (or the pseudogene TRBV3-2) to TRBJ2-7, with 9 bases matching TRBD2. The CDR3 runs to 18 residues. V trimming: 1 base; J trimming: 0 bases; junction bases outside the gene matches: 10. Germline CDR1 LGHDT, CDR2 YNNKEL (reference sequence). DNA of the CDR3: TGTGCCAGCAGCCAAGGGCGGGGGCTAGCGGGATTCTCCTACGAGCAGTACTTC. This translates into CASSQGRGLAGFSYEQYF.

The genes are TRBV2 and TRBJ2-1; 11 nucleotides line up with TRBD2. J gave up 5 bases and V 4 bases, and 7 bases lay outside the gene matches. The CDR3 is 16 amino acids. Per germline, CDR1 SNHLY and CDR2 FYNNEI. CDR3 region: CASSVIAGGRNNEQFF. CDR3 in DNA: TGTGCCAGCAGTGTAATAGCGGGGGGGCGGAACAATGAGCAGTTCTTC.